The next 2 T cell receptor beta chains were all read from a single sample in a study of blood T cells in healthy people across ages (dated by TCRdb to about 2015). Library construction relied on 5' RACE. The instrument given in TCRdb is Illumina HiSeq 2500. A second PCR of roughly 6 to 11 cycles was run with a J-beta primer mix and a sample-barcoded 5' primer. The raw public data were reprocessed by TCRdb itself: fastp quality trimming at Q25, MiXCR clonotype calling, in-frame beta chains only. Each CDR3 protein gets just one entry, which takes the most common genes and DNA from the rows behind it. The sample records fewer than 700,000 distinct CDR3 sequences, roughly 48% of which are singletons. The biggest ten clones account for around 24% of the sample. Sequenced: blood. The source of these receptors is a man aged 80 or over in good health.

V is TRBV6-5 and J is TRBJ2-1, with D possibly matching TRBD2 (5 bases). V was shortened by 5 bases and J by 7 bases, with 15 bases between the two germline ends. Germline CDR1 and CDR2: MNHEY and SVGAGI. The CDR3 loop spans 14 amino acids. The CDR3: CASSPGTPVNEQFF. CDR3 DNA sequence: TGTGCCAGCAGTCCGGGAACCCCTGTGAATGAGCAGTTCTTC.

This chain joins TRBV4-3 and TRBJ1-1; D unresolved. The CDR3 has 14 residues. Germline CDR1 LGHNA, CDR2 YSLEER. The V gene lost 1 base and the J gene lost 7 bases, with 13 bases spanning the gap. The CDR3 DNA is TGCGCCAGCAGCCAAGTCAACGGGCCGTTTGAAGCTTTCTTT. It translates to CASSQVNGPFEAFF.